These T cell receptor beta chains were read from a single sample in a study of CD8 T cells in Susac syndrome. TCRdb re-called the immunoSEQ multiplex PCR reads through MiXCR, storing one row per CDR3 protein. This sample carries a few hundred thousand distinct CDR3 sequences, nearly 97% of them seen once, and the ten largest clones take 0.075% to 0.095%. Sequencing input: CD4+ T cells from PBMCs. The receptors stem from a human donor with multiple sclerosis. Both conserved end residues are part of each CDR3. The order of the fields is V gene, CDR3 length, D gene, J gene, clone size, CDR3 protein, CDR3 DNA. The D gene is left open where the match is weak. Not every row has a clone size; where given, it reads once, few, many or a size class.

v_call: TRBV5-1
cdr3_length: 14
d_call: NA
j_call: TRBJ2-7
clone_size: NA
cdr3_aa: CASSLEQVPYEQYF
cdr3_nt: TGCGCCAGCAGCTTGGAACAGGTCCCCTACGAGCAGTACTTC

v_call: TRBV20-1
cdr3_length: 14
d_call: TRBD2
j_call: TRBJ2-1
clone_size: NA
cdr3_aa: CSTSRGVRDNEQFF
cdr3_nt: TGCAGTACGTCCCGGGGGGTCAGGGACAATGAGCAGTTCTTC

v_call: TRBV20-1
cdr3_length: 18
d_call: TRBD2
j_call: TRBJ2-1
clone_size: NA
cdr3_aa: CSARGGEGGKGSYNEQFF
cdr3_nt: TGCAGTGCTAGGGGAGGGGAGGGCGGAAAGGGCTCCTACAATGAGCAGTTCTTC

v_call: TRBV9
cdr3_length: 13
d_call: TRBD1
j_call: TRBJ1-4
clone_size: NA
cdr3_aa: CASSVELQGELFF
cdr3_nt: TGTGCCAGCAGCGTAGAGCTACAGGGGGAACTGTTTTTT

v_call: TRBV4-2
cdr3_length: 17
d_call: NA
j_call: TRBJ2-6
clone_size: NA
cdr3_aa: CASSQEPHTLGANVLTF
cdr3_nt: TGTGCCAGCAGCCAAGAACCACATACCCTCGGGGCCAACGTCCTGACTTTC

v_call: TRBV12-3/TRBV12-4
cdr3_length: 16
d_call: TRBD1
j_call: TRBJ1-2
clone_size: NA
cdr3_aa: CASSFPNDRGPGGYTF
cdr3_nt: TGTGCCAGCAGCTTCCCCAATGACAGGGGGCCTGGCGGCTACACCTTC

v_call: TRBV30
cdr3_length: 15
d_call: TRBD2
j_call: TRBJ2-7
clone_size: NA
cdr3_aa: CAWSAGTSGSYEQYF
cdr3_nt: TGTGCCTGGAGTGCCGGGACTAGCGGGTCCTACGAGCAGTACTTC

v_call: TRBV7-2
cdr3_length: 14
d_call: TRBD1
j_call: TRBJ1-1
clone_size: once
cdr3_aa: CASSSQGARGEAFF
cdr3_nt: TGTGCCAGCAGCTCACAGGGGGCAAGGGGTGAAGCTTTCTTT

v_call: TRBV20-1
cdr3_length: 16
d_call: NA
j_call: TRBJ2-3
clone_size: NA
cdr3_aa: CSARLPRIVVTDTQYF
cdr3_nt: TGCAGTGCTAGATTGCCCCGAATCGTGGTGACAGATACGCAGTATTTT

v_call: TRBV20-1
cdr3_length: 15
d_call: NA
j_call: TRBJ1-5
clone_size: NA
cdr3_aa: CSARQGGGSNQPQHF
cdr3_nt: TGCAGTGCTAGACAAGGAGGGGGAAGCAATCAGCCCCAGCATTTT

v_call: TRBV29-1
cdr3_length: 11
d_call: TRBD2
j_call: TRBJ2-1
clone_size: NA
cdr3_aa: CSGGGYNEQFF
cdr3_nt: TGCAGCGGCGGGGGTTACAATGAGCAGTTCTTC

v_call: TRBV6-5
cdr3_length: 13
d_call: NA
j_call: TRBJ1-2
clone_size: NA
cdr3_aa: CASSTGYNYGYTF
cdr3_nt: TGTGCCAGCAGCACAGGGTATAACTATGGCTACACCTTC

v_call: TRBV29-1
cdr3_length: 11
d_call: NA
j_call: TRBJ2-7
clone_size: NA
cdr3_aa: CSVGTHYEQYF
cdr3_nt: TGCAGCGTTGGGACCCACTACGAGCAGTACTTC

v_call: TRBV6-5
cdr3_length: 15
d_call: NA
j_call: TRBJ2-5
clone_size: once
cdr3_aa: CASSFLTSLGETQYF
cdr3_nt: TGTGCCAGCAGTTTCTTGACATCACTAGGGGAGACCCAGTACTTC

v_call: TRBV29-1
cdr3_length: 15
d_call: TRBD1
j_call: TRBJ2-3
clone_size: NA
cdr3_aa: CSVPPRDRGTDTQYF
cdr3_nt: TGCAGCGTCCCCCCCCGGGACAGGGGGACAGATACGCAGTATTTT

v_call: TRBV5-1
cdr3_length: 13
d_call: TRBD2
j_call: TRBJ2-7
clone_size: NA
cdr3_aa: CASKREIGSEQYF
cdr3_nt: TGCGCCAGTAAGCGGGAGATTGGTTCCGAGCAGTACTTC

v_call: TRBV3-1
cdr3_length: 13
d_call: NA
j_call: TRBJ2-7
clone_size: NA
cdr3_aa: CASSRDFAYEQYF
cdr3_nt: TGTGCCAGCAGCCGGGACTTTGCCTACGAGCAGTACTTC

v_call: TRBV11-2
cdr3_length: 13
d_call: NA
j_call: TRBJ2-5
clone_size: NA
cdr3_aa: CASSRTRGETQYF
cdr3_nt: TGTGCCAGCAGCCGGACTAGGGGGGAGACCCAGTACTTC

v_call: TRBV25-1
cdr3_length: 15
d_call: NA
j_call: TRBJ2-1
clone_size: NA
cdr3_aa: CASSSSLASYNEQFF
cdr3_nt: TGTGCCAGCAGTAGCAGTTTGGCCTCCTACAATGAGCAGTTCTTC

v_call: TRBV9
cdr3_length: 13
d_call: NA
j_call: TRBJ2-1
clone_size: NA
cdr3_aa: CASSVGALSGQFF
cdr3_nt: TGTGCCAGCAGCGTAGGGGCGTTGAGCGGGCAGTTCTTC

v_call: TRBV19
cdr3_length: 15
d_call: NA
j_call: TRBJ2-5
clone_size: NA
cdr3_aa: CASSSRATPKETQYF
cdr3_nt: TGTGCCAGTAGTAGCCGGGCCACCCCTAAAGAGACCCAGTACTTC

v_call: TRBV30
cdr3_length: 15
d_call: TRBD2
j_call: TRBJ2-1
clone_size: NA
cdr3_aa: CAWSVGLAAHNEQFF
cdr3_nt: TGTGCCTGGAGTGTAGGTCTAGCGGCCCACAATGAGCAGTTCTTC

v_call: TRBV2
cdr3_length: 15
d_call: NA
j_call: TRBJ1-1
clone_size: NA
cdr3_aa: CASTTSGLLNTGAFF
cdr3_nt: TGTGCCAGCACCACATCGGGACTCTTGAACACTGGAGCTTTCTTT

v_call: TRBV20-1
cdr3_length: 15
d_call: NA
j_call: TRBJ2-4
clone_size: NA
cdr3_aa: CSARGDVLAKNIQYF
cdr3_nt: TGCAGTGCTAGGGGGGACGTTCTAGCCAAAAACATTCAGTACTTC

v_call: TRBV12-3/TRBV12-4
cdr3_length: 14
d_call: NA
j_call: TRBJ1-2
clone_size: NA
cdr3_aa: CASSLSGFGNGYTF
cdr3_nt: TGTGCCAGCAGTTTATCAGGATTCGGTAATGGCTACACCTTC

v_call: TRBV2
cdr3_length: 15
d_call: TRBD2
j_call: TRBJ2-3
clone_size: NA
cdr3_aa: CASSRTSGSGDTQYF
cdr3_nt: TGTGCCAGCAGTCGGACTAGCGGGAGTGGGGATACGCAGTATTTT

v_call: TRBV2
cdr3_length: 19
d_call: NA
j_call: TRBJ1-6
clone_size: NA
cdr3_aa: CASSENPRHPSRYNSPLHF
cdr3_nt: TGTGCCAGCAGTGAAAATCCGAGACACCCGTCCCGCTATAATTCACCCCTCCACTTT

v_call: TRBV20-1
cdr3_length: 13
d_call: NA
j_call: TRBJ1-2
clone_size: NA
cdr3_aa: CSARDVWGYGYTF
cdr3_nt: TGCAGTGCTAGAGATGTATGGGGGTATGGCTACACCTTC

v_call: TRBV20-1
cdr3_length: 15
d_call: NA
j_call: TRBJ2-2
clone_size: NA
cdr3_aa: CSAAGQPWGTGELFF
cdr3_nt: TGCAGTGCTGCGGGACAGCCTTGGGGCACCGGGGAGCTGTTTTTT

v_call: TRBV20-1
cdr3_length: 14
d_call: NA
j_call: TRBJ2-6
clone_size: NA
cdr3_aa: CSARSVTGANVLTF
cdr3_nt: TGCAGTGCTAGAAGTGTTACCGGGGCCAACGTCCTGACTTTC

v_call: TRBV20-1
cdr3_length: 16
d_call: TRBD2
j_call: TRBJ2-3
clone_size: few
cdr3_aa: CSARGGLAASTDTQYF
cdr3_nt: TGCAGTGCTAGAGGGGGACTAGCGGCTAGCACAGATACGCAGTATTTT

v_call: TRBV12-3/TRBV12-4
cdr3_length: 14
d_call: NA
j_call: TRBJ1-5
clone_size: NA
cdr3_aa: CASSFARFNQPQHF
cdr3_nt: TGTGCCAGCAGTTTTGCAAGGTTCAATCAGCCCCAGCATTTT

v_call: TRBV18
cdr3_length: 15
d_call: NA
j_call: TRBJ2-5
clone_size: NA
cdr3_aa: CASSPPRTPKVTQYF
cdr3_nt: TGTGCCAGCTCACCACCGAGGACTCCCAAAGTGACCCAGTACTTC

v_call: TRBV30
cdr3_length: 15
d_call: NA
j_call: TRBJ2-4
clone_size: NA
cdr3_aa: CAWSGEPLGKNIQYF
cdr3_nt: TGTGCCTGGAGTGGGGAGCCCCTTGGCAAAAACATTCAGTACTTC

v_call: TRBV3-1
cdr3_length: 12
d_call: NA
j_call: TRBJ1-2
clone_size: NA
cdr3_aa: CASSQDFGGYTF
cdr3_nt: TGTGCCAGCAGCCAAGATTTCGGTGGCTACACCTTC

v_call: TRBV7-9
cdr3_length: 15
d_call: NA
j_call: TRBJ1-6
clone_size: NA
cdr3_aa: CASSFETEVNSPLHF
cdr3_nt: TGTGCCAGCAGCTTCGAAACCGAAGTTAATTCACCCCTCCACTTT

v_call: TRBV28
cdr3_length: 15
d_call: NA
j_call: TRBJ1-2
clone_size: NA
cdr3_aa: CASSLLGAANYGYTF
cdr3_nt: TGTGCCAGCAGTTTATTAGGGGCAGCTAACTATGGCTACACCTTC

v_call: TRBV20-1
cdr3_length: 15
d_call: TRBD2
j_call: TRBJ2-3
clone_size: NA
cdr3_aa: CSARQLAGVADTQYF
cdr3_nt: TGCAGTGCTAGACAACTAGCGGGAGTCGCTGATACGCAGTATTTT

v_call: TRBV29-1
cdr3_length: 16
d_call: NA
j_call: TRBJ2-7
clone_size: NA
cdr3_aa: CSVEPLGGSVPYEQYF
cdr3_nt: TGCAGCGTTGAACCCTTGGGGGGCAGCGTCCCCTACGAGCAGTACTTC

v_call: TRBV2
cdr3_length: 15
d_call: NA
j_call: TRBJ2-1
clone_size: NA
cdr3_aa: CASGTDSAGRWEQFF
cdr3_nt: TGTGCCAGCGGTACGGACAGCGCAGGGCGGTGGGAGCAGTTCTTC

v_call: TRBV29-1
cdr3_length: 14
d_call: NA
j_call: TRBJ1-1
clone_size: once
cdr3_aa: CSAKRQSMNTEAFF
cdr3_nt: TGCAGCGCCAAAAGACAGTCCATGAACACTGAAGCTTTCTTT

v_call: TRBV12-3/TRBV12-4
cdr3_length: 14
d_call: NA
j_call: TRBJ1-5
clone_size: NA
cdr3_aa: CASNVQGSNQPQHF
cdr3_nt: TGTGCCAGCAACGTCCAGGGGAGCAATCAGCCCCAGCATTTT